Shown below are 11 T cell receptor beta chains from a single sample sequenced in a study of blood T cell repertoires in COVID-19. Sequencing used immunoSEQ multiplex PCR; TCRdb keeps in-frame clones, though not all of them. This table has 60,000 to 75,000 clones, about 85% appearing once. Source material: peripheral blood. Receptors originate from a man in his 70s with active COVID-19.

The chain is built from TRBV7-2 and TRBJ2-3, with 8 bases aligning to TRBD1. The CDR3 runs 16 residues. The germline V gene has CDR1 SGHTA and CDR2 FQGNSA. Unmatched junction bases numbered 6, after V lost 3 bases and J lost 1 base. The CDR3, as DNA: TGTGCCAGCAGCTTCGCGACAGGGGCGCGCACAGATACGCAGTATTTT. Amino acid sequence: CASSFATGARTDTQYF.

The chain recombines TRBV19 with TRBJ1-6; 9 bases are a match to TRBD1. Germline CDR1 is LNHDA and CDR2 is SQIVND (reference sequence). Trimming removed 10 bases from V and 10 bases from J; junction bases left unmatched: 8. The CDR3 loop spans 13 amino acids. CDR3 region: CANRQGEWSPLHF. CDR3 DNA: TGTGCCAACAGACAGGGGGAGTGGTCACCCCTCCACTTT.

The V call is TRBV20-1, the J call TRBJ2-4, with D maybe TRBD2 (5 bases). In germline, CDR1 is DFQATT, CDR2 SNEGSKA (reference sequence). The CDR3 extends over 11 amino acids. Trimming removed 4 bases from V and 10 bases from J, with 11 bases in between. For the CDR3, the DNA is TGCAGTGCTACCCCCGGGGAGATTCAGTACTTC. It codes for CSATPGEIQYF.

The genes are TRBV27 and TRBJ2-1; 10 bases agree with TRBD2. This CDR3 is built from 14 residues. V trimming: 6 bases; J trimming: 8 bases; junction bases outside the gene matches: 7. The V gene's germline CDR1 is MNHEY and CDR2 SMNVEV (reference sequence). The CDR3 reads CASRTAGGGDEQFF. In DNA, the CDR3 is TGTGCCAGCAGGACAGCGGGAGGGGGGGATGAGCAGTTCTTC.

This chain connects TRBV6-6 to TRBJ2-7; D might be TRBD1 (6 bases). The germline CDR1 and CDR2 sequences are MNHNY and SVGAGI (reference sequence). The CDR3 covers 14 residues. Trimming took off 4 bases at V and 5 bases at J, with 15 bases between the two ends. This chain's CDR3 is CASSSPGAGDEQYF. The CDR3 DNA follows: TGTGCCAGCAGTTCCCCAGGGGCCGGGGACGAGCAGTACTTC.

CDR3 nucleotide sequence: TGTGCCAGCAGCGTAGCCCCCGACAGCTCCTACAATGAGCAGTTCTTC. Amino acid sequence: CASSVAPDSSYNEQFF. The V and J genes are TRBV9 and TRBJ2-1; D perhaps matches TRBD1 (5 bases). CDR3 length equals 16 residues. The V gene's germline CDR1 is SGDLS and CDR2 YYNGEE. V was pared by 0 bases and J by 0 bases, with 10 bases between.

The chain combines TRBV11-3 with TRBJ2-7, with 9 bases lining up with TRBD2. The CDR3 is 14 residues long. The germline gives CDR1 SGHNT, CDR2 YENEEA. Trimming cost V 1 base and J 7 bases; bases outside gene matches: 5. The CDR3 DNA follows: TGTGCCAGCAGCTTAGTAGCGGGAGCGGGGGAGCAGTACTTC. Protein product: CASSLVAGAGEQYF.

The rearrangement links TRBV24-1 to TRBJ2-3; D may be TRBD1 (5 bases). V was pared by 7 bases and J by 5 bases, with 9 bases between. The germline CDR1 and CDR2 sequences are KGHDR and SFDVKD. The CDR3 spans 12 residues. CDR3 in amino acids: CATRDKKDTQYF. Written as DNA, the CDR3 is TGTGCCACCAGGGACAAAAAAGATACGCAGTATTTT.

The J gene is TRBJ1-2, the V gene TRBV9; D gene ambiguous. The CDR3 sequence is 13 residues long. The V end was cut by 4 bases, the J end by 4 bases, with 11 bases between. Germline CDR1 and CDR2: SGDLS and YYNGEE. DNA for the CDR3: TGTGCCAGCAGCCCGCCCGGGGTCTATGGCTACACCTTC. It codes for CASSPPGVYGYTF.

The rearrangement joins TRBV2 to TRBJ2-6; tentatively, D is TRBD1 (5 bases). The CDR3 runs to 15 residues. Between the trimmed V and J ends, which lost 4 bases and 2 bases, there was a span of 9 bases. Per the germline V gene, CDR1 is SNHLY and CDR2 is FYNNEI. CDR3 sequence (DNA): TGTGCCAGCAGTGCAGACAGTACTGGGGCCAACGTCCTGACTTTC. It codes for CASSADSTGANVLTF.

This chain links TRBV7-2 with TRBJ2-3, with D perhaps matching TRBD2 (6 bases). Germline V gene lookup returns CDR1 SGHTA and CDR2 FQGNSA. V was shortened by 0 bases and J by 1 base, with 14 bases between the two germline ends. The CDR3 consists of 17 residues. The CDR3 bases are TGTGCCAGCAGCTTAGCTGGGGGGTGGAGGGGCACAGATACGCAGTATTTT. This gives the protein CASSLAGGWRGTDTQYF.